This T cell receptor beta chain was observed in a study of spatial heterogeneity in lung cancer. TCRdb used MiXCR to reprocess the 5' RACE reads, holding one entry per CDR3 protein. The data contain about 45,000 distinct CDR3 sequences, about 6.8% of them singletons. V was shortened by 4 bases and J by 6 bases, with 16 bases between the two germline ends. The germline CDR1 and CDR2 sequences are SGHRS and YFSETQ. The CDR3 loop spans 15 amino acids. This clonotype has just a few counts. Noted time point: sample taken at primary tumor resection. The cohort: roughly 72 early-stage, untreated non-small cell lung cancer patients.

The source is a female donor with early-stage non-small cell lung cancer. The V call is TRBV5-1, the J call TRBJ2-2; tentative D call: TRBD2 (6 bases). Sequencing used PBMCs, obtained at surgery. CDR3 amino acids: CASSPVPREAGELFF. Here the CDR3 DNA reads TGCGCCAGCAGCCCCGTACCCAGGGAGGCCGGGGAGCTGTTTTTT.